There are a few counts of the clone carrying this TCR beta chain. What it binds is not known. These data are taken from a study of vaccination and CD4 T cells after COVID-19. Oncomine TCR Beta short-read sequencing was applied to DNA from cultured CD4+ T cells. TCRdb fed the PCR reads into MiXCR, producing one record per CDR3 protein. Seen here are 20,000 to 30,000 distinct CDR3 sequences, roughly 52% observed once, and the top ten hold roughly 28%. The treatment: approximately nine-day PBMC culture with coronavirus spike peptide pools or control peptides (ViraFEST assay). The input for sequencing was CD4+ T cells from blood, cultured in vitro, taken before SARS-CoV-2 vaccination. The source of this sequence is a human donor who received a COVID-19 vaccine.

Here the CDR3 DNA reads TGCAGTGCTAGAGATTCGGCGGAAGAAGCTTTCTTT. Translation: CSARDSAEEAFF. V gene TRBV20-1 combines with J gene TRBJ1-1, with D unclear. This CDR3 comprises 12 residues. Trimming cost V 0 bases and J 8 bases, with 10 bases left between them. Germline values: CDR1 DFQATT, CDR2 SNEGSKA (reference sequence).